Reported below is one T cell receptor (beta chain). This sample is drawn from a study of blood T cell repertoires in COVID-19. Study-level information: Sample material is recorded as cDNA or gDNA derived from T cells, B-cell-depleted T cells, or PBMCs.

CDR1 SEHNR and CDR2 FQNEAQ come from the germline V gene (reference sequence). The CDR3 extends over 16 amino acids. J was trimmed by 10 bases and V by 4 bases; bases with no gene match: 18. Authors' methods: Researchers report that nucleated cell counts were estimated from reference gene primer amplification. Assay: immunoSEQ multiplex PCR; the TCRdb copy retains only in-frame clones and omits some. V and J calls plus clone size are reproduced from that table; the DNA served to infer D and trimming. Counted here are about 170,000 clones, 85% occurring once; the ten biggest clones make up approximately 3%.

The receptor comes from a human donor with acute or convalescent COVID-19. The donor label of this sample is uncertain. The V gene is TRBV7-9, the J gene TRBJ2-5; 7 bases are shared with TRBD2. Sequencing was performed on peripheral blood. CDR3 amino acids: CASSSFGGGPGIIQYF. CDR3 coding DNA: TGTGCCAGCAGCTCCTTTGGGGGAGGGCCCGGGATTATCCAGTACTTC.